Below, 27 T cell receptor beta chains from the same sample are listed, as sequenced in a study of blood T cell repertoires in COVID-19. TCRdb's table, derived via immunoSEQ multiplex PCR, lists solely in-frame clones and lacks some. The sample shows around 170,000 clones, about 90% of them seen only once. The sequenced sample was PBMCs or T cells enriched from blood (not recorded which). The source is a woman aged 45-59 years who had recovered from COVID-19.

The J gene is TRBJ2-1, the V gene TRBV10-3, with TRBD2 identical over 14 bases. CDR3 length equals 13 residues. Germline V gene data show CDR1 as ENHRY and CDR2 as SYGVKD. J lost 7 bases, V lost 8 bases, and 1 base had no gene match. The chain's CDR3 is CAIRLAGGNEQFF. The CDR3 nucleotides read TGTGCCATCCGACTAGCGGGAGGGAATGAGCAGTTCTTC.

This clone was found once. This chain links TRBV6-2 or TRBV6-3 with TRBJ2-4; TRBD2 aligns across 7 bases. The CDR3 has 14 amino acids. Germline assignment: CDR1 MNHEY and CDR2 SVGEGT. Trimming removed 5 bases from V and 10 bases from J; junction bases left unmatched: 11. DNA of the CDR3: TGTGCCAGCAGTCAGATTCCTGCGGGGGAGATTCAGTACTTC. Translated: CASSQIPAGEIQYF.

V gene TRBV7-2 combines with J gene TRBJ1-1; possibly TRBD1 for D (6 bases). The CDR3 is 13 residues long. Trimming pared 1 base from V and 5 bases from J, leaving 8 bases between. Germline V lookup: CDR1 SGHTA, CDR2 FQGNSA. The DNA of the CDR3 is TGTGCCAGCAGCTTAGAAGGGGGAACTGAAGCTTTCTTT. This codes for CASSLEGGTEAFF.

The chain has TRBV28 and TRBJ1-6, with a weak D call TRBD1 (6 bases). CDR1 MDHEN and CDR2 SYDVKM come from the germline V gene. The CDR3 sequence is 15 residues long. Trimming shortened V by 7 bases and J by 6 bases, and 16 bases separated the two germline ends. The CDR3 region has the DNA TGTGCCAGCACCCGGGGGGACAAGGGTAATTCACCCCTCCACTTT. It translates to CASTRGDKGNSPLHF.

This clone was detected a few times. This chain joins TRBV7-2 and TRBJ1-5, with TRBD1 identical over 8 bases. Germline trimming cut 5 bases from V and 7 bases from J; bases unmatched to any gene: 7. CDR3 length: 14 amino acids. CDR1 is SGHTA and CDR2 is FQGNSA in the germline V gene. The CDR3 spells CASSKGRTGQPQHF. In DNA form, the CDR3 reads TGTGCCAGCAGCAAGGGTCGGACAGGGCAGCCCCAGCATTTT.

The chain employs TRBV15 and TRBJ1-1; D is unresolved. Per germline, CDR1 LNHNV and CDR2 YYDKDF (reference sequence). The CDR3 spans 16 residues. Trimming pared 0 bases from V and 1 base from J, leaving 12 bases between. The chain's CDR3 is CATSRDGWRENTEAFF. The CDR3 nucleotides are TGTGCCACCAGCAGAGATGGATGGAGGGAGAACACTGAAGCTTTCTTT.

This clone was observed a handful of times. The chain joins TRBV5-1 to TRBJ1-2; D unclear. Between the trimmed V and J ends, which lost 3 bases and 2 bases, there was a span of 5 bases. The germline gives CDR1 SGHRS, CDR2 YFSETQ. The CDR3 is made up of 12 amino acids. This chain's CDR3 is CASSSGNYGYTF. The CDR3 DNA reads as TGCGCCAGCAGCTCCGGGAACTATGGCTACACCTTC.

The V gene is TRBV29-1, the J gene TRBJ2-2; no definite D call. Trimming stripped 3 bases from V and 6 bases from J, with 8 bases between. CDR1 SQVTM and CDR2 ANQGSEA come from the germline V gene. This CDR3 has 12 amino acids. CDR3 nucleotide sequence: TGCAGCGTTGATCGTGGGCCCGGGGAGCTGTTTTTT. It specifies CSVDRGPGELFF.

The rearrangement links TRBV7-9 to TRBJ1-6, with 8 bases identical to TRBD1. CDR1 is SEHNR, CDR2 FQNEAQ, per germline (reference sequence). CDR3 size: 15 residues. V lost 5 bases to trimming and J lost 6 bases; unmatched junction nucleotides: 6. The CDR3 DNA follows: TGTGCCAGCAGCCCCCTGACAGGGGTTAATTCACCCCTCCACTTT. Protein sequence: CASSPLTGVNSPLHF.

This chain joins TRBV18 and TRBJ2-7, with 7 nucleotides matching TRBD2. The CDR3 has 14 residues. CDR1 and CDR2 (germline): KGHSH, LQKENI. V lost 8 bases and J lost 2; bases outside the gene matches: 9. The CDR3, as DNA: TGTGCCAGCCAACCGGGGGGTCCGCCCTACGAGCAGTACTTC. Translating it yields CASQPGGPPYEQYF.

The CDR3 nucleotides are TGCGCCAGCAGCTTGTGGACGGGAGTGTTGGACGCCGGGGAGCTGTTTTTT. Translated: CASSLWTGVLDAGELFF. The gene calls are TRBV5-1 and TRBJ2-2; D may be TRBD2 (6 bases). In germline, CDR1 is SGHRS, CDR2 YFSETQ. The CDR3 contains 17 residues. The V end was cut by 1 base, the J end by 6 bases, with 19 bases between.

CDR3 loop: CASSLEPQGAFGNEQFF. The CDR3, as DNA: TGTGCCAGCAGCTTGGAGCCACAGGGGGCATTTGGCAATGAGCAGTTCTTC. The rearrangement links TRBV5-4 to TRBJ2-1, with 9 bases identical to TRBD1. This CDR3 region has 17 residues. After removal of 0 bases from V and 6 bases from J, the junction contained 10 bases not matched to a gene. Germline V CDR1 and CDR2: SGHNT, YYREEE (reference sequence). Together with reference TRBV5-4 and TRBJ2-1, the CDR3 gives the full variable domain: ETGVTQSPTHLIKTRGQQVTLRCSSQSGHNTVSWYQQALGQGPQFIFQYYREEENGRGNFPPRFSGLQFPNYSSELNVNALELDDSALYLCASSLEPQGAFGNEQFFGPGTRLTVL.

A single count supports this clone. The V gene is TRBV2, the J gene TRBJ2-1; 9 bases fit TRBD1. The CDR3 runs to 16 residues. Germline V gene sequence: CDR1 SNHLY, CDR2 FYNNEI. Losses at the gene ends were 5 bases for V and 3 bases for J; bases not matched to a gene: 8. CDR3 in DNA: TGTGCCAGCAGTTTTACCGGGACAGGGAACTACAATGAGCAGTTCTTC. Protein product: CASSFTGTGNYNEQFF.

The rearrangement links TRBV6-2 or TRBV6-3 to TRBJ2-3; 10 bases align to TRBD2. V trimming: 6 bases; J trimming: 3 bases; junction bases outside the gene matches: 3. CDR3 length equals 14 residues. The germline V gene has CDR1 MNHEY and CDR2 SVGEGT. CDR3 residues: CASSTTSGTDTQYF. The DNA of the CDR3 is TGTGCCAGCAGCACGACTAGCGGGACAGATACGCAGTATTTT.

The V and J genes are TRBV18 and TRBJ1-3; D is ambiguous. Germline-derived CDR1 and CDR2 are KGHSH and LQKENI. The CDR3 spans 17 residues. The V gene lost 3 bases and the J gene lost 2 bases, with 17 bases spanning the gap. Here the CDR3 reads CASSPTPGQSAGNTIYF. The CDR3 DNA is TGTGCCAGCTCACCCACTCCTGGGCAGTCTGCTGGAAACACCATATATTTT.

The V call is TRBV24-1, the J call TRBJ2-5, with 7 bases lining up with TRBD2. The CDR3 consists of 15 residues. Germline V gene data show CDR1 as KGHDR and CDR2 as SFDVKD. With V trimmed by 4 bases and J by 1 base, 5 bases remained unmatched. The CDR3 coding sequence is TGTGCCACCAGTGAAGGGACTAACTTCCAAGAGACCCAGTACTTC. Its translation: CATSEGTNFQETQYF.

V usage is TRBV7-9 and J usage is TRBJ1-2; no definite D call. The germline V gene encodes CDR1 SEHNR and CDR2 FQNEAQ (reference sequence). The ends were cut back, 2 bases at V and 7 bases at J, with 11 bases in the middle. This CDR3 spans 13 amino acids. The CDR3 protein is CASSLSGLAGYTF. For the CDR3, the DNA is TGTGCCAGCAGCTTATCTGGACTGGCTGGCTACACCTTC.

The rearrangement links TRBV7-2 to TRBJ2-3, with a tentative D call TRBD1 (5 bases). Germline loops: CDR1 SGHTA, CDR2 FQGNSA. The ends were cut back, 5 bases at V and 2 bases at J, with 17 bases in the middle. This CDR3 is built from 16 residues. The chain's CDR3 is CASSPHARASTDTQYF. As DNA, the CDR3 is TGTGCCAGCAGCCCTCATGCCAGGGCATCCACAGATACGCAGTATTTT. Variable domain in full (rest from reference TRBV7-2 and TRBJ2-3): GAGVSQSPSNKVTEKGKDVELRCDPISGHTALYWYRQSLGQGLEFLIYFQGNSAPDKSGLPSDRFSAERTGGSVSTLTIQRTQQEDSAVYLCASSPHARASTDTQYFGPGTRLTVL.

This chain connects TRBV13 to TRBJ1-2; maybe TRBD1 (5 bases). Trimming removed 2 bases at V and 6 bases at J, with 10 bases between. CDR3 size: 13 residues. The germline V gene encodes CDR1 PRHDT and CDR2 FYEKMQ (reference sequence). CDR3 nucleotide sequence: TGTGCCAGCAGCTTAAACAGGAAGGATGGCTACACCTTC. Amino acid sequence: CASSLNRKDGYTF. Filled out from reference TRBV13 and TRBJ1-2, the complete variable domain reads AAGVIQSPRHLIKEKRETATLKCYPIPRHDTVYWYQQGPGQDPQFLISFYEKMQSDKGSIPDRFSAQQFSDYHSELNMSSLELGDSALYFCASSLNRKDGYTFGSGTRLTVV.

The genes are TRBV28 and TRBJ2-5; 9 nucleotides agree with TRBD1. From germline, CDR1 is MDHEN and CDR2 SYDVKM. Trimming removed 6 bases from V and 4 bases from J; junction bases left unmatched: 9. The CDR3 spans 15 residues. Here the CDR3 reads CASSQDRGIAETQYF. DNA for the CDR3: TGTGCCAGCAGCCAAGACAGGGGGATTGCAGAGACCCAGTACTTC.

For this clone: At one end the junction does not follow the germline gene, possibly because of a read error. The V gene is TRBV2, the J gene TRBJ2-7; maybe TRBD1 (6 bases). The CDR3 covers 11 residues. Germline V lookup: CDR1 SNHLY, CDR2 FYNNEI. CDR3 nucleotides: TGTGCCAGCAGTTACCCCGGGACATTATCCTTC. Translation: CASSYPGTLSF. The full variable domain, its missing parts supplied by reference TRBV2 and TRBJ2-7, is EPEVTQTPSHQVTQMGQEVILRCVPISNHLYFYWYRQILGQKVEFLVSFYNNEISEKSEIFDDQFSVERPDGSNFTLKIRSTKLEDSAMYFCASSYPGTLSFGPGTRLTVT.

J is TRBJ1-1 and V is TRBV15, with D unclear. The CDR3 spans 13 residues. Between the trimmed V and J ends, which lost 1 base and 1 base, there was a span of 4 bases. CDR1 is LNHNV, CDR2 YYDKDF, per germline (reference sequence). The CDR3 is CATSRGRNTEAFF. The CDR3 region has the DNA TGTGCCACCAGCAGAGGCAGGAACACTGAAGCTTTCTTT. Combining the CDR3 with reference TRBV15 and TRBJ1-1 gives the whole variable domain DAMVIQNPRYQVTQFGKPVTLSCSQTLNHNVMYWYQQKSSQAPKLLFHYYDKDFNNEADTPDNFQSRRPNTSFCFLDIRSPGLGDTAMYLCATSRGRNTEAFFGQGTRLTVV.

The chain combines TRBV18 with TRBJ1-1, with D maybe TRBD1 (6 bases). Between the trimmed V and J ends, which lost 3 bases and 0 bases, there was a span of 11 bases. Germline V gene lookup returns CDR1 KGHSH and CDR2 LQKENI. The length of the CDR3 is 15 residues. The CDR3 is CASSPDSFMNTEAFF. The CDR3 region has the DNA TGTGCCAGCTCACCGGACAGCTTTATGAACACTGAAGCTTTCTTT.

V usage is TRBV3-1 (or the pseudogene TRBV3-2) and J usage is TRBJ1-2, with 10 bases aligning to TRBD1. Germline CDR1 and CDR2: LGHDT and YNNKEL (reference sequence). With V trimmed by 0 bases and J by 7 bases, 5 bases remained unmatched. The CDR3 extends over 15 amino acids. DNA of the CDR3: TGTGCCAGCAGCCAAGACGCCGGGACAGGGGTTGGCTACACCTTC. As protein: CASSQDAGTGVGYTF.

The chain carries TRBV7-2 and TRBJ1-1; 10 positions agree with TRBD1. CDR1 is SGHTA, CDR2 FQGNSA, per germline. V was clipped by 7 bases and J by 4 bases; unmatched bases: 6. CDR3 length equals 14 residues. The CDR3, as DNA: TGTGCCAGCACTAGGACAGGGGGTAGCACTGAAGCTTTCTTT. It encodes CASTRTGGSTEAFF.

This clone was observed once. This rearrangement joins TRBV5-1 to TRBJ2-3, with 7 bases aligning to TRBD2. The CDR3 covers 15 residues. The V gene end was trimmed by 4 bases and the J gene end by 0 bases; junction bases not matched to a gene: 5. The germline CDR1 and CDR2 sequences are SGHRS and YFSETQ. The CDR3 DNA is TGCGCCAGCAGCGCGAGCGGGACTAGCACAGATACGCAGTATTTT. Residues: CASSASGTSTDTQYF.

V gene TRBV7-6 combines with J gene TRBJ1-1; D uncertain. Germline V CDR1 and CDR2: SGHVS, FNYEAQ. The length of the CDR3 is 14 residues. The germline V and J ends were trimmed by 3 bases and 2 bases, with 10 bases remaining between them. DNA of the CDR3: TGTGCCAGCAGCTTGGAGGGAGGAAACACTGAAGCTTTCTTT. Translation: CASSLEGGNTEAFF.